These 6 T cell receptor beta chains were sequenced from one sample in a study of T cells after yellow fever vaccination. From the 5' RACE reads, TCRdb called clonotypes with MiXCR, one entry per CDR3 protein. The data contain around 300,000 distinct CDR3 sequences, 10% to 15% of them singletons. Sequences were derived from CD4+ T cells sorted from PBMCs, sampled 45 days after the yellow fever booster vaccination. The receptors derive from a man aged 25-45 years who received the YFV17D yellow fever vaccine.

This clonotype was detected a few times. The chain couples TRBV5-1 to TRBJ2-2; TRBD2 might be the D (5 bases). CDR3 size: 15 residues. Trimming removed 4 bases at V and 3 bases at J, with 13 bases between. The germline CDR1 and CDR2 sequences are SGHRS and YFSETQ. The CDR3 region is CASSREGRDTGELFF. The CDR3 nucleotides read TGCGCCAGCAGCCGAGAGGGAAGGGACACCGGGGAGCTGTTTTTT.

This clonotype showed up just a few times. The V and J genes are TRBV20-1 and TRBJ1-4; TRBD1 aligns across 8 bases. Trimming at V came to 4 bases and at J to 3 bases, leaving 7 bases not matched to a gene. The CDR3 contains 15 residues. Germline CDR1 is DFQATT and CDR2 is SNEGSKA (reference sequence). CDR3 in DNA: TGCAGTGCTAACCGAAAACAGGGGGCTAATGAAAAACTGTTTTTT. Protein: CSANRKQGANEKLFF.

This clonotype was seen repeatedly, ten times or more. The rearrangement uses TRBV6-1 and TRBJ1-2; D remains ambiguous. CDR3 length equals 14 residues. Germline V gene lookup returns CDR1 MNHNS and CDR2 SASEGT. Trimming cost V 2 bases and J 4 bases, with 11 bases left between them. The CDR3 coding sequence is TGTGCCAGCAGTGAACTTACAGTAGTCTATGGCTACACCTTC. It yields the protein CASSELTVVYGYTF.

This clonotype was counted only a few times. CDR3 in amino acids: CASDSTTDTQYF. The CDR3, as DNA: TGTGCCTCGGACTCCACCACAGATACGCAGTATTTT. The chain couples TRBV24-1 to TRBJ2-3; weak D call: TRBD2 (5 bases). Trimming cost V 12 bases and J 2 bases, with 11 bases left between them. Per the germline V gene, CDR1 is KGHDR and CDR2 is SFDVKD. This CDR3 contains 12 residues.

This sequence joins TRBV5-4 and TRBJ2-2; D perhaps matches TRBD1 (6 bases). Germline loops: CDR1 SGHNT, CDR2 YYREEE (reference sequence). The CDR3 is made up of 15 amino acids. V lost 0 bases, J lost 5 bases, and 11 bases lay in between. CDR3 bases: TGTGCCAGCAGCTTGGGGATACAGGGTACCGGGGAGCTGTTTTTT. It codes for CASSLGIQGTGELFF.

This sequence joins TRBV5-1 and TRBJ2-1; D ambiguous. Germline values: CDR1 SGHRS, CDR2 YFSETQ. The CDR3 totals 15 residues. With 2 bases removed from V and 3 bases from J, the gap between germline ends came to 12 bases. The CDR3 region is CASSLEGSRYNEQFF. The CDR3, as DNA: TGCGCCAGCAGCTTAGAAGGCTCCCGCTACAATGAGCAGTTCTTC.